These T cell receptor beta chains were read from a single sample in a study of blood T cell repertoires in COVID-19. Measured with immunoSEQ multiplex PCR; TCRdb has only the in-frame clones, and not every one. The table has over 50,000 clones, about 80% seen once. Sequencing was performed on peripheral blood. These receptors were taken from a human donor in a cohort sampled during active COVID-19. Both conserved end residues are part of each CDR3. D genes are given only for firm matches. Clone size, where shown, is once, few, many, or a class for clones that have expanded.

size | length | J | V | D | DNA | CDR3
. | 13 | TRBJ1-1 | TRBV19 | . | TGTGCCAGTACAGACTCCCTCAGCACTGAAGCTTTCTTT | CASTDSLSTEAFF
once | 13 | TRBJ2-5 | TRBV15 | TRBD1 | TGTGCCACCAGCCCGGGACAGCAAGAGACCCAGTACTTC | CATSPGQQETQYF
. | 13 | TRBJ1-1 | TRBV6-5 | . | TGTGCCAGCAAAATCAGAAGGAACACTGAAGCTTTCTTT | CASKIRRNTEAFF
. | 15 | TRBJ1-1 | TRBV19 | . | TGTGCCAGTAACCCCCCGGACAGACCGAACACTGAAGCTTTCTTT | CASNPPDRPNTEAFF
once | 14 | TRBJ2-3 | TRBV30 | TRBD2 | TGTGCCTGGAGTGTAAGGGCGGGAGGAGATACGCAGTATTTT | CAWSVRAGGDTQYF
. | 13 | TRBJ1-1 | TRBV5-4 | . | TGTGCCAGCAGCTGGGGGGTTCTAACTGAAGCTTTCTTT | CASSWGVLTEAFF
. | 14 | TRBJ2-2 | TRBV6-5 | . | TGTGCCAGCTCGGCAGGGTCAATGGCCGGGGAGCTGTTTTTT | CASSAGSMAGELFF
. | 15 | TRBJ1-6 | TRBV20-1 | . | TGCAGTGCTAGTGGCCCGAATCTTAGAAATTCACCCCTCCACTTT | CSASGPNLRNSPLHF
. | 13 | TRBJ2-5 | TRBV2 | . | TGTGCCAGCAGTGAATCGACTTGGGAGACCCAGTACTTC | CASSESTWETQYF
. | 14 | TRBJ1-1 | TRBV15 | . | TGTGCCACCAGCAGAGATCCAGAGAACACTGAAGCTTTCTTT | CATSRDPENTEAFF
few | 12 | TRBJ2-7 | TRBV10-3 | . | TGTGCCATCAGTGAGGAGAGTTACGAGCAGTACTTC | CAISEESYEQYF
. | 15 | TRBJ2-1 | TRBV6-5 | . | TGTGCCGGACGCCCGTGGGGGGGCACCGCTGATGAGCAGTTCTTC | CAGRPWGGTADEQFF
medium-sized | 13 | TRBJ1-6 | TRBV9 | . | TGTGCCAGCAGCTCCCGAGGAGGGTCACCCCTCCACTTT | CASSSRGGSPLHF
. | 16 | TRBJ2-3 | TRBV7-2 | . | TGTGCCAGCAGCCTCCGCCCCAAGGGGCCGACAGATACGCAGTATTTT | CASSLRPKGPTDTQYF
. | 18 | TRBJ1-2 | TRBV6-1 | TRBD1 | TGTGCCAGCAGTGGCCCCGGGGAGGGACAGGGGCCTAACTATGGCTACACCTTC | CASSGPGEGQGPNYGYTF
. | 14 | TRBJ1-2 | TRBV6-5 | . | TGTGCCAGCAGGGATCCCGAACTGAGGGCTGGCTACACCTTC | CASRDPELRAGYTF
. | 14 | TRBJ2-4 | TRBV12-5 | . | TGTGCTAGTGGTAGTAGCGGAGGAAAAAACATTCAGTACTTC | CASGSSGGKNIQYF
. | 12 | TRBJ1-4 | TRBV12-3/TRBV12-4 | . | TGTGCCAGCAGTCGGACAGTTGAAAAACTGTTTTTT | CASSRTVEKLFF
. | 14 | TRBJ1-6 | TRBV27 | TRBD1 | TGTGCCAGCAGTCCACAGGGGCGACATTCACCCCTCCACTTT | CASSPQGRHSPLHF
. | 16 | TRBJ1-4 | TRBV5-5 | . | TGTGCCAGCAGCTTCGCGCCGACAGATGTAAATGAAAAACTGTTTTTT | CASSFAPTDVNEKLFF
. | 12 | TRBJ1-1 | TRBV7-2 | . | TGTGCCAGCAGTCGCCGACAAACGCGAGCTTTCTTT | CASSRRQTRAFF
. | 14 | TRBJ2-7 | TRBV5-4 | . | TGTGCCAGCAACTTGAAAGGGAGCGGCGACGAGCAGTACTTC | CASNLKGSGDEQYF
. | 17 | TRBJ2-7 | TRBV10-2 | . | TGCGCCAGCAGTGAGTCGAATTTCGGGGCAGGGGCATTGGAGCAGTACTTC | CASSESNFGAGALEQYF
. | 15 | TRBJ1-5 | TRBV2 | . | TGTGCCAGCAGTGTAGAGGCAGGGAAAAATCAGCCCCAGCATTTT | CASSVEAGKNQPQHF
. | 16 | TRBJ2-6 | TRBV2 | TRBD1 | TGTGCCAGCAGTCCAAGGACAGGGGCCGGGGCCAACGTCCTGACTTTC | CASSPRTGAGANVLTF
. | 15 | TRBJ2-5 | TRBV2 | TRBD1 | TGTGCCAGCAGTGGAGACAGGGGGCATGGAGGGGCCCAGTACTTC | CASSGDRGHGGAQYF
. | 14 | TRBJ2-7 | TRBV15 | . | TGTGCCACCAGTGCCGGCGGGTCCTCCCCGGGGCAGTACTTC | CATSAGGSSPGQYF
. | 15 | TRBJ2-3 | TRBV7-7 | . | TGTGCCAGCAGCTTATCGCGTTCTCGCACAGATACGCAGTATTTT | CASSLSRSRTDTQYF
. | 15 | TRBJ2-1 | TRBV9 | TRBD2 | TGTGCCAGCAGCGCGAGCGGGAAGTCCTACAATGAGCAGTTCTTC | CASSASGKSYNEQFF
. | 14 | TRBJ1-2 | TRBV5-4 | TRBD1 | TGTGCCAGCAGCCCCACGGACAGGCTCTATGGCTACACCTTC | CASSPTDRLYGYTF
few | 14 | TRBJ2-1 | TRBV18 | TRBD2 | TGTGCCAGCTCACCGCCGACGGGGGGCAATGAGCAGTTCTTC | CASSPPTGGNEQFF
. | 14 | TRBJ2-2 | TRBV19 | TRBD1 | TGTGCCAGTAGTATCGGACAGGTAACCGGGGAGCTGTTTTTT | CASSIGQVTGELFF
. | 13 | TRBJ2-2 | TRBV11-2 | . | TGTGCCAGCAGCCCTCGAGACATTGGGGAGCTGTTTTTT | CASSPRDIGELFF
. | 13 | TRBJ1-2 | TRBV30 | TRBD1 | TGTGCCTGGAGTCACGGGACAGGGTATGGCTACACCTTC | CAWSHGTGYGYTF
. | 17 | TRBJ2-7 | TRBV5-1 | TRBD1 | TGCGCCAGCAGCAGAGAGACCGGGACAGGGCTTACCTACGAGCAGTACTTC | CASSRETGTGLTYEQYF
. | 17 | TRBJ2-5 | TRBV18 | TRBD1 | TGTGCCAGCTCGCCACAGGGACAGCACCTATCATTAGAGACCCAGTACTTC | CASSPQGQHLSLETQYF